This entry features one T cell receptor beta chain sequence. The sample holds one count of this clone. The antigen it binds to is not known. No quality values exist for individual bases; no much larger clone is one base distant. The immunoSEQ Assay, a bias-controlled multiplex PCR, was used to amplify TCRbeta CDR3 regions from genomic DNA. The published analysis was carried out like this. The number of nucleated cells in each sample was estimated from the amplification of reference gene primers within the assay. Sequence reads were collapsed and filtered to measure the absolute abundance of every unique TCRbeta CDR3 rearrangement. For each sample, productive Simpson clonality was calculated as the square root of Simpson's diversity index across productive rearrangements. TCRdb carries this immuneACCESS record with in-frame sequences only. Its versions omit some clonotypes, under half of them owing to an unresolved V gene in the studies checked, with the rest unexplained. For V, J and clone size, that table is used; D and trimming come from the DNA. The sample records about 240,000 clones, approximately 85% of which are singletons. Jointly, the top ten make up roughly 12% of the sample.

The data were obtained in a study of blood T cell repertoires in COVID-19 (dated by TCRdb to the early 2020s). About the full investigation: Samples covering the acute and convalescent phases of COVID-19 were provided by collaborators in the United States, Italy and Spain. The prospective study material was composed of cDNA or gDNA derived from T cells, B-cell-depleted T cells, or PBMCs. Sample metadata almost always included a de-identified subject ID, COVID-19 status, age in years and sex. The samples were drawn from two sources: the first 160 participants of the ongoing ImmuneRACE study, and over 1,000 subjects contributed by 6 global collaborators. HLA class I and class II types, where available, came from metadata supplied by the sample provider rather than from assay-based typing. The dataset comprised deeply sampled blood TCRbeta repertoires from subjects exposed to, actively infected with, or recovered from COVID-19. The repertoires were released in a freely available public database intended as a resource for research on the immune response to SARS-CoV-2.

Points the paper makes about the study in general: The amount of clinical and demographic metadata varied by source and participant and was provided uncurated.

Whole blood was collected in K2EDTA tubes by collaborating institutions according to the institutions' own protocols. For TCRbeta analysis, collaborators shipped samples in one of three forms: frozen whole blood, isolated PBMCs, or DNA extracted from either of those sample types. The CDR3 covers 14 residues, taking in both the cysteine and the phenylalanine. Just CDR3 DNA is preserved here, 42 bases in frame from base 1. The trim is 4 bases for V and 8 bases for J, with a gap of 17 bases between the germline ends. CDR1 and CDR2, per the germline V gene (reference sequence), are LGHDT and YNNKEL. This chain joins TRBV3-1 (or the pseudogene TRBV3-2) to TRBJ1-1; TRBD1 is a possible D gene, resting on 6 matching bases. Sequencing was carried out using peripheral blood. This clonotype was sampled from a woman aged 55-69 years with active or convalescent COVID-19. The nucleotides read TGTGCCAGCAGCCGTCAACAGGGTATGGCAGAAGCTTTCTTT. Translation gives CASSRQQGMAEAFF.